Below, 19 T cell receptor beta chains from the same sample are listed, as sequenced in a study of T cell responses to AZD1222 COVID-19 vaccine. The protocol was immunoSEQ multiplex PCR, while the TCRdb copy is restricted to in-frame clones and leaves out a portion. This sample has 60,000 to 80,000 clones, with roughly 87% found just once. Specimen: peripheral blood, collected on day 0 of AZD1222 vaccination. These TCRs come from an adult in good health.

The gene calls are TRBV27 and TRBJ1-5; TRBD1 aligns across 12 bases. CDR1 MNHEY and CDR2 SMNVEV come from the germline V gene (reference sequence). V trimming: 3 bases; J trimming: 7 bases; junction bases outside the gene matches: 4. The CDR3 totals 15 residues. The CDR3 sequence is CASSFGTGGGQPQHF. The CDR3 DNA reads as TGTGCCAGCAGTTTTGGGACAGGGGGCGGGCAGCCCCAGCATTTT.

The genes are TRBV20-1 and TRBJ1-5; D is possibly TRBD1 (5 bases). Germline-derived CDR1 and CDR2 are DFQATT and SNEGSKA (reference sequence). Trimming pared 3 bases from V and 7 bases from J, leaving 10 bases between. The CDR3 has 12 residues. The CDR3 is CSASAPGQPQHF. CDR3 sequence (DNA): TGCAGTGCTAGTGCCCCAGGGCAGCCCCAGCATTTT.

The CDR3 region is CASSSRTGGRFSGNTIYF. CDR3 in DNA: TGTGCCAGCAGTTCTCGGACAGGAGGAAGATTTTCTGGAAACACCATATATTTT. The chain employs TRBV7-9 and TRBJ1-3; 7 bases map to TRBD1. Trimming took 6 bases from V and 1 from J; bases not matched to a gene: 15. Germline V gives CDR1 SEHNR, CDR2 FQNEAQ (reference sequence). This CDR3 has 18 amino acids.

This clone was observed a single time. The V gene is TRBV7-2, the J gene TRBJ1-5; TRBD1 matches 8 bases. The CDR3 length is 15 residues. The germline CDR1 and CDR2 sequences are SGHTA and FQGNSA. After removal of 4 bases from V and 3 bases from J, the junction contained 5 bases not matched to a gene. CDR3 coding DNA: TGTGCCAGCAGCTGGGGACAGGTTTTCAATCAGCCCCAGCATTTT. This encodes CASSWGQVFNQPQHF.

The rearrangement uses TRBV6-5 and TRBJ2-2; D may be TRBD2 (6 bases). V dropped 11 bases and J dropped 3 bases, with 13 bases sitting between them. The CDR3 runs to 13 residues. Germline CDR1 reads MNHEY; CDR2 reads SVGAGI. The DNA for the CDR3 is TGTGCCGTACAAGGGGACTACACCGGGGAGCTGTTTTTT. This translates into CAVQGDYTGELFF.

The chain is built from TRBV3-1 (or the pseudogene TRBV3-2) and TRBJ1-1, with 7 nucleotides matching TRBD1. The CDR3 has 14 amino acids. Trimming removed 5 bases from V and 1 base from J; junction bases left unmatched: 4. The germline V gene has CDR1 LGHDT and CDR2 YNNKEL (reference sequence). The CDR3 sequence: CASSFGTENTEAFF. CDR3 DNA sequence: TGTGCCAGCAGCTTCGGGACAGAGAACACTGAAGCTTTCTTT.

The V call is TRBV5-6, the J call TRBJ1-1; 9 bases map to TRBD1. Germline V lookup: CDR1 SGHDT, CDR2 YYEEEE. V lost 1 base, J lost 5 bases, and 15 bases stayed unmatched. The CDR3 spans 18 residues. CDR3 nucleotides: TGTGCCAGCAGCTTGACGACAGGGGGGCATTTTGCGGGAACTGAAGCTTTCTTT. Translation gives CASSLTTGGHFAGTEAFF.

V gene TRBV9 combines with J gene TRBJ1-1; D unclear. The CDR3 runs to 14 residues. The germline CDR1 and CDR2 sequences are SGDLS and YYNGEE. V was pared by 4 bases and J by 1 base, with 11 bases between. The CDR3 sequence is CASSLLLGNTEAFF. As DNA, the CDR3 is TGTGCCAGCAGCCTCCTCCTAGGGAACACTGAAGCTTTCTTT.

The chain couples TRBV4-1 to TRBJ2-2; no definite D call. CDR3 length equals 16 residues. Germline CDR1 is MGHRA and CDR2 is YSYEKL. Trimming removed 1 base at V and 6 bases at J, with 15 bases between. The CDR3 DNA is TGCGCCAGCAGCCAAGGCGCAGGCCTAAACTCCGGGGAGCTGTTTTTT. Translation gives CASSQGAGLNSGELFF.

The chain uses TRBV3-1 (or the pseudogene TRBV3-2) and TRBJ1-3; the D is unclear. CDR3 length: 15 amino acids. Germline V CDR1 and CDR2: LGHDT, YNNKEL (reference sequence). V shed 6 bases and J shed 2 bases, with 14 bases lying between them. CDR3 in amino acids: CASSSGSSPGNTIYF. In DNA form, the CDR3 reads TGTGCCAGCAGTAGCGGGAGCTCACCTGGAAACACCATATATTTT.

CDR3 nucleotides: TGTGCCAGCAGCTCCAGGGGATCCACTGAAGCTTTCTTT. Its translation: CASSSRGSTEAFF. This chain uses TRBV7-3 with TRBJ1-1; maybe TRBD1 (6 bases). In germline, CDR1 is SGHTA, CDR2 FQGTGA. V lost 4 bases to trimming and J lost 4 bases, with 10 bases between them. The CDR3 sequence is 13 residues long.

The V gene is TRBV19, the J gene TRBJ2-2; 9 bases align to TRBD2. This CDR3 has 16 residues. The V and J ends lost 6 bases and 1 base, in that order; junction bases with no gene match: 6. Looked up from germline, CDR1 is LNHDA and CDR2 is SQIVND (reference sequence). The CDR3 bases are TGTGCCAGTAGCACTCTAGCGGGGTGGAACACCGGGGAGCTGTTTTTT. This translates into CASSTLAGWNTGELFF.

V and J are TRBV5-4 and TRBJ1-2, with D possibly being TRBD1 (5 bases). CDR3 length: 13 residues. The germline V gene encodes CDR1 SGHNT and CDR2 YYREEE (reference sequence). Trimming removed 0 bases from V and 8 bases from J, with 11 bases in between. This CDR3 is CASSLAGVGGYTF. The CDR3 DNA follows: TGTGCCAGCAGCTTGGCGGGGGTTGGGGGCTACACCTTC.

The chain uses TRBV7-3 and TRBJ2-3, with a weak D call TRBD2 (6 bases). Germline lookup yields CDR1 SGHTA and CDR2 FQGTGA. The germline V and J ends were trimmed by 1 base and 6 bases, with 14 bases remaining between them. The CDR3 is 15 residues long. CDR3 bases: TGTGCCAGCAGCTTAAAAGCGGGCTCCCGGGATACGCAGTATTTT. Translating gives CASSLKAGSRDTQYF.

This CDR3 is CATRDSANYGYTF. In DNA, the CDR3 is TGTGCCACCCGGGACAGCGCCAACTATGGCTACACCTTC. This chain links TRBV12-3 or TRBV12-4 with TRBJ1-2; TRBD1 aligns across 7 bases. The CDR3 loop spans 13 amino acids. V shed 10 bases, J shed 2 bases, and the junction held 7 bases outside the gene matches.

This clone was observed a handful of times. The chain carries TRBV30 and TRBJ1-1; D gene ambiguous. The germline CDR1 and CDR2 sequences are GTSNPN and SVGIG (reference sequence). The V and J ends lost 4 bases and 1 base respectively, with 7 bases between them. This CDR3 is 12 amino acids long. The CDR3 nucleotides read TGTGCCTGGAAATTGGGGAACACTGAAGCTTTCTTT. It codes for CAWKLGNTEAFF.

The rearrangement uses TRBV27 and TRBJ1-1; tentative D call: TRBD1 (6 bases). The ends were cut back, 6 bases at V and 5 bases at J, with 16 bases in the middle. Germline assignment: CDR1 MNHEY and CDR2 SMNVEV (reference sequence). The CDR3 totals 14 residues. CDR3 DNA: TGTGCCAGCAGGGTACAGGGCCTGGGGACTGAAGCTTTCTTT. Amino acid sequence: CASRVQGLGTEAFF.

The chain couples TRBV4-2 to TRBJ2-5; 13 positions match TRBD2. Germline V gene data show CDR1 as LGHNA and CDR2 as YNFKEQ. The V and J ends lost 2 bases and 5 bases, in that order; junction bases with no gene match: 11. This CDR3 comprises 18 residues. The CDR3 nucleotides read TGTGCCAGCAGCCAACCCCCCACTAGCGGGGGGGCCTGGGAGACCCAGTACTTC. It encodes CASSQPPTSGGAWETQYF.

V gene TRBV3-1 (or the pseudogene TRBV3-2) combines with J gene TRBJ1-1, with D maybe TRBD1 (5 bases). Deletions cut 4 bases from V and 0 bases from J, with 12 bases between. CDR1 is LGHDT and CDR2 is YNNKEL in the germline V gene (reference sequence). The CDR3 is made up of 15 amino acids. DNA for the CDR3: TGTGCCAGCAGCCCCTCGACAGAAATGAACACTGAAGCTTTCTTT. This gives the protein CASSPSTEMNTEAFF.